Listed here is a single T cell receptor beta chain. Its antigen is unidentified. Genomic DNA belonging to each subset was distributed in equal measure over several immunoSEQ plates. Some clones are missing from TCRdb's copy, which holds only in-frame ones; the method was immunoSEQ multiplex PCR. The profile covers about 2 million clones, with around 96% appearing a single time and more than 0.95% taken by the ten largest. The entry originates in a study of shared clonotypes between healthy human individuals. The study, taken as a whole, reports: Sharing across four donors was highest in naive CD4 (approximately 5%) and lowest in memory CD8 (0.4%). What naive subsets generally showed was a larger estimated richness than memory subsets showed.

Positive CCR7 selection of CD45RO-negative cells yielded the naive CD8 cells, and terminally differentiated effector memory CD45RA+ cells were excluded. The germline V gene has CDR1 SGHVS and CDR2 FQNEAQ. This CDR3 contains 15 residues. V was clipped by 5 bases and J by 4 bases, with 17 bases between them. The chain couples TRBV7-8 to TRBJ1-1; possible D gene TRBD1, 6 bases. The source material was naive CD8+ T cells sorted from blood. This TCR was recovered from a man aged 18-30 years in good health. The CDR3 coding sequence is TGTGCCAGCAGCGATCTTACAGGGTTCCTCACTGAAGCTTTCTTT. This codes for CASSDLTGFLTEAFF.